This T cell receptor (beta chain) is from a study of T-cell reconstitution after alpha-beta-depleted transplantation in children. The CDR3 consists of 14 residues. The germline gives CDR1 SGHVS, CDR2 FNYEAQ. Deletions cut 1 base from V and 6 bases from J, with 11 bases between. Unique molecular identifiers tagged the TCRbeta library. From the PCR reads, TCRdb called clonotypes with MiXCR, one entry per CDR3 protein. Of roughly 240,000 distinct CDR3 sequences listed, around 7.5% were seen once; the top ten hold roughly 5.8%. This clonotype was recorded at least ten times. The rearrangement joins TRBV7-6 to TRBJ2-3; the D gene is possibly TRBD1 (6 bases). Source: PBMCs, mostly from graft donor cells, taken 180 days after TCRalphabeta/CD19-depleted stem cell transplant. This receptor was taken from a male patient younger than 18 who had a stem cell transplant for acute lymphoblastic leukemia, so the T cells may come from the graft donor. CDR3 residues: CASSLEARGDTQYF. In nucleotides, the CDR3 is TGTGCCAGCAGCTTAGAGGCCAGGGGCGATACGCAGTATTTT.